These T cell receptor beta chains were read from a single sample in a study of blood T cells in healthy people across ages. TCRdb re-called the 5' RACE reads with MiXCR, one entry per CDR3 protein. This sample has 1.5 million to 2 million distinct CDR3 sequences, with roughly 27% found just once. The specimen was blood. All receptors derive from a young woman in good health. Each CDR3 is given with its conserved first and last residue. The order of the fields is J gene, clone size, V gene, D gene, CDR3 protein, CDR3 DNA. A D gene is named only where the DNA matches it firmly. Rows may omit the clone size; those that give it use once, few, many or a size class.

TRBJ1-2 | many | TRBV12-3/TRBV12-4 | NA | CASSATDRLTLYGYTF | TGTGCCAGCAGTGCGACAGACAGACTAACCCTCTATGGCTACACCTTC
TRBJ2-5 | many | TRBV5-1 | NA | CASSLDSIQETQYF | TGCGCCAGCAGCCTTGACAGCATACAAGAGACCCAGTACTTC
TRBJ2-7 | NA | TRBV6-6 | NA | CASSYSAPQQGYEQYF | TGTGCCAGCAGTTACTCGGCACCACAACAAGGTTACGAGCAGTACTTC
TRBJ1-1 | few | TRBV10-2 | NA | CASNEAGNTNTEAFF | TGCGCCAGCAATGAGGCAGGGAATACGAACACTGAAGCTTTCTTT
TRBJ1-5 | few | TRBV6-2/TRBV6-3 | NA | CASSYSIPSNQPQHF | TGTGCCAGCAGTTACTCGATTCCTAGCAATCAGCCCCAGCATTTT
TRBJ2-1 | many | TRBV7-2 | TRBD2 | CASSPGLAGEQFF | TGTGCCAGCTCCCCGGGACTAGCGGGTGAGCAGTTCTTC
TRBJ1-6 | NA | TRBV10-2 | NA | CASSPPDRRNSPLHF | TGCGCCAGCAGTCCCCCTGACAGGCGCAATTCACCCCTCCACTTT
TRBJ2-1 | few | TRBV19 | TRBD2 | CASIPTSGSLYEQFF | TGTGCCAGTATCCCGACTAGCGGGAGCTTATATGAGCAGTTCTTC
TRBJ2-7 | many | TRBV20-1 | TRBD1 | CSARQGATYEQYF | TGCAGTGCTCGACAGGGGGCGACCTACGAGCAGTACTTC
TRBJ2-7 | NA | TRBV7-9 | NA | CASSDQGPRAALPYEQYF | TGTGCCAGCAGCGATCAGGGCCCGCGAGCGGCCCTCCCCTACGAGCAGTACTTC
TRBJ2-2 | NA | TRBV5-1 | NA | CASSPDFGGELFF | TGCGCCAGCAGCCCGGATTTCGGCGGGGAGCTGTTTTTT
TRBJ2-6 | many | TRBV7-2 | NA | CASSAGPSSGANVLTF | TGTGCCAGCAGCGCGGGGCCCAGCTCTGGGGCCAACGTCCTGACTTTC
TRBJ2-5 | NA | TRBV6-5 | TRBD2 | CASSWSSGDQETQYF | TGTGCCAGCAGTTGGAGTAGCGGGGACCAAGAGACCCAGTACTTC
TRBJ2-1 | few | TRBV21-1 | NA | CASTARLELAGGNEQFF | TGTGCCAGCACCGCAAGACTAGAACTAGCGGGGGGAAATGAGCAGTTCTTC
TRBJ2-7 | many | TRBV5-1 | NA | CASSAGGTPGLEQYF | TGCGCCAGCAGCGCAGGTGGGACGCCCGGTTTGGAGCAGTACTTC
TRBJ1-2 | NA | TRBV12-3/TRBV12-4 | TRBD1 | CASSLKGQGISGYTF | TGTGCCAGCAGTTTAAAGGGACAGGGGATCTCTGGCTACACCTTC
TRBJ2-5 | NA | TRBV4-3 | NA | CASSQGRAAGTQYF | TGCGCCAGCAGCCAAGGGCGAGCGGCGGGGACCCAGTACTTC
TRBJ1-2 | NA | TRBV20-1 | NA | CSARPPGMGDYGYTF | TGCAGTGCTAGACCCCCGGGGATGGGGGACTATGGCTACACCTTC
TRBJ1-3 | NA | TRBV6-5 | NA | CASSYSTPGYGDTIYF | TGTGCCAGCAGTTACTCGACGCCAGGCTACGGGGACACCATATATTTT
TRBJ1-5 | NA | TRBV6-2/TRBV6-3 | TRBD1 | CASSSPGTGNQPQHF | TGTGCCAGCAGTTCACCCGGGACAGGGAATCAGCCCCAGCATTTT
TRBJ1-2 | many | TRBV20-1 | NA | CSASLGGKGSGYTF | TGCAGTGCTAGCCTGGGAGGGAAAGGTAGTGGCTACACCTTC
TRBJ1-2 | few | TRBV11-2 | TRBD1 | CASSYVDRGYGYTF | TGTGCCAGCAGCTATGTGGACAGGGGGTACGGCTACACCTTC
TRBJ2-2 | NA | TRBV29-1 | NA | CSVERLIGPTGELFF | TGCAGCGTTGAGCGATTGATAGGGCCCACCGGGGAGCTGTTTTTT